Sequencing of this T cell receptor beta chain was carried out in a study of human T cells and chemical hapten exposure. About the research overall: The variation in per-sample TCR yields arose mainly from small differences in pooled library volumes.

As for time point: patch test 2, 6 weeks after DPC sensitization. The treatment here: therapeutic diphenylcyclopropenone sensitization with weekly scalp DPC. Each CDR3 protein is one row after TCRdb ran MiXCR on the RACE reads. In the table there are around 67,000 distinct CDR3 sequences, 8.5% of which are singletons. Trimming removed 1 base at V and 14 bases at J, with 12 bases between. The CDR3 runs to 13 residues. Germline loops: CDR1 LGHDT, CDR2 YNNKEL (reference sequence). This clonotype was detected many times. Antigen unknown. Study observations and caveats: Patch test score tracked positively with PT1 expanded TCR counts. Expanded TCRs were compared with controls, and the expanded TCRs formed significantly more large CDR3 similarity clusters. TCRs whose frequency exceeded 1 in 1000 remained the same following DPC sensitization.

This material consisted of whole blood, taken in connection with sensitization to the hapten diphenylcyclopropenone (DPC). The receptor was derived from a woman aged 50 to 65 with alopecia areata. Some clones in this sample may be carry-over from other donors' samples. The rearrangement joins TRBV3-1 to TRBJ1-6; D unclear. The CDR3 DNA sequence: TGTGCCAGCAGCCAAGGCGGATTTTTTACCCTCCACTTT. Translating it yields CASSQGGFFTLHF.